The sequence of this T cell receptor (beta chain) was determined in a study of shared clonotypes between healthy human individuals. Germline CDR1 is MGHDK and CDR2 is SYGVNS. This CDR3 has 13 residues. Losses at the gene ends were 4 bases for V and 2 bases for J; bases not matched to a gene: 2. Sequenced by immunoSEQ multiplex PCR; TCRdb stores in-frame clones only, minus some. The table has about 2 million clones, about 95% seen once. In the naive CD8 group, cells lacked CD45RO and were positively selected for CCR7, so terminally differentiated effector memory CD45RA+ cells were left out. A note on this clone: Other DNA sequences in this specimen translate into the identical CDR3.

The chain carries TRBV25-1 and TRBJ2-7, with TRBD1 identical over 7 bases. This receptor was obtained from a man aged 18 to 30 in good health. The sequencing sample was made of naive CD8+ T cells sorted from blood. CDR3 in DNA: TGTGCCAGCAGTGGTGACAGGGCCTACGAGCAGTACTTC. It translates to CASSGDRAYEQYF.